A single count supports the clone carrying this T cell receptor (beta chain). Sequencing used immunoSEQ multiplex PCR; TCRdb keeps in-frame clones, though not all of them. The sample holds 200,000 or so clones, 88% seen once. This CDR3 contains 14 residues. Germline CDR1 SGHNT, CDR2 YYREEE (reference sequence). V lost 4 bases, J lost 7 bases, and 15 bases lay in between. This sample was included in a study of blood T cell repertoires in COVID-19. For the study at large: Acute and convalescent COVID-19 specimens originated in the United States, Italy and Spain. T cells, B-cell-depleted T cells, or PBMCs provided the cDNA or gDNA that served as material.

Assignments of participants to cohorts depended upon their own reported clinical history. Individuals in the exposed group had encountered a COVID-19 case within 2 weeks preceding study entry. Material for sequencing was PBMCs or T cells enriched from blood (not recorded which). This TCR was recovered from a woman under 40 who had been exposed to COVID-19. This chain links TRBV5-4 with TRBJ2-1; D is perhaps TRBD2 (6 bases). Here the CDR3 DNA reads TGTGCCAGCAGCGGTAGCTCTGCGGGGAATGAGCAGTTCTTC. Its protein is CASSGSSAGNEQFF.